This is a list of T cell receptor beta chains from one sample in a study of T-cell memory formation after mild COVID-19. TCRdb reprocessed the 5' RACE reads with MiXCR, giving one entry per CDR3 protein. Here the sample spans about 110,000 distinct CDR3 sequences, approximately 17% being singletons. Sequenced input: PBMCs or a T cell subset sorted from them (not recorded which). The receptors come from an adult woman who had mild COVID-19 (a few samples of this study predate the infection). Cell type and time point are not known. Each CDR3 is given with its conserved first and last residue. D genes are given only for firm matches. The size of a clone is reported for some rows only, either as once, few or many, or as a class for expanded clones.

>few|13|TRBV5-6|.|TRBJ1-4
TGTGCCAGCAGCTTGGCAACTAATGAAAAACTGTTTTTT
CASSLATNEKLFF
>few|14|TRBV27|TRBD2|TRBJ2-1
TGTGCCAGCAGTTTATCGGGAGGGGCCAATGAGCAGTTCTTC
CASSLSGGANEQFF
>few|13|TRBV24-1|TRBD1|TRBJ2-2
TGTGCCACCAGAGACAGGGGGACCGGGGAGCTGTTTTTT
CATRDRGTGELFF
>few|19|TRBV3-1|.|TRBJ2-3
TGTGCCAGCAGCCAAGAAGAAAGTAGGGGCAAAGGGAGCACAGATACGCAGTATTTT
CASSQEESRGKGSTDTQYF
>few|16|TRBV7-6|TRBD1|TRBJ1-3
TGTGCCAGCAGCTTAGGAGGGACAGCCCCTGGAAACACCATATATTTT
CASSLGGTAPGNTIYF
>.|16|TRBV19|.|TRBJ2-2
TGTGCCAGTAGTATCGGAACAGTAGGGCACACCGGGGAGCTGTTTTTT
CASSIGTVGHTGELFF
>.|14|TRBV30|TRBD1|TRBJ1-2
TGTGCCTGGAGTCCCCGGACAGGGGCCTATGGCTACACCTTC
CAWSPRTGAYGYTF
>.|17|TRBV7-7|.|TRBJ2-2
TGTGCCAGCAGCTTAGATCGGGGCCCAACGAACACCGGGGAGCTGTTTTTT
CASSLDRGPTNTGELFF
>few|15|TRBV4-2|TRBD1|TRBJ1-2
TGTGCCAGCAGCCAACACCAGACAGGGTACTATGGCTACACCTTC
CASSQHQTGYYGYTF
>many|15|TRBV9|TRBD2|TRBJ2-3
TGTGCCAGCAGCGCCCTGGGACTAGTCCAAGATACGCAGTATTTT
CASSALGLVQDTQYF
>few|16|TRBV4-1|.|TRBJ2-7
TGCGCCAGCAGCCAGGAAGACAGGCCTTTAGCCTACGAGCAGTACTTC
CASSQEDRPLAYEQYF
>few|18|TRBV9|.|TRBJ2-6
TGTGCCAGCAGCGTAGCGGTAGCGACTAGCTCTGGGGCCAACGTCCTGACTTTC
CASSVAVATSSGANVLTF
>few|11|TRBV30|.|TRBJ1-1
TGTGCCTGGAGTGGGCCCTTCCAAGCTTTCTTT
CAWSGPFQAFF
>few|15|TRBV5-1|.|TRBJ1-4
TGCGCCAGCAGCACTTACAGAGCAACTAATGAAAAACTGTTTTTT
CASSTYRATNEKLFF
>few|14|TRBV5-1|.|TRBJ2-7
TGCGCCAGCAGTTTAGGGGACGGACCCTACGAGCAGTACTTC
CASSLGDGPYEQYF
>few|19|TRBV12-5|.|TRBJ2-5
TGTGCTAGTGGTTTGGTACTTGGAGTAGGAGCCTTTCTCCAAGAGACCCAGTACTTC
CASGLVLGVGAFLQETQYF
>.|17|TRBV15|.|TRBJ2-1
TGTGCCACCAGCAGAGATGGTTCCTCAGCCTCCTACAATGAGCAGTTCTTC
CATSRDGSSASYNEQFF
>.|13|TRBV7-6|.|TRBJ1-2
TGTGCCAGCAGCTTAGGGTTCGGCTATGGCTACACCTTC
CASSLGFGYGYTF
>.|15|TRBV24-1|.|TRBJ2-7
TGTGCCACCAGTCAGGGGCAGGCCCTTTGGGACGAGCAGTACTTC
CATSQGQALWDEQYF
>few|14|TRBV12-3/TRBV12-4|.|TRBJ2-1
TGTGCCAGCAGTTTACAAACCGGGACCCAGGAGCAGTTCTTC
CASSLQTGTQEQFF
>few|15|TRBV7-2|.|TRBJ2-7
TGTGCCAGCAGCTCACTTGGGAAGTTTACCTACGAGCAGTACTTC
CASSSLGKFTYEQYF
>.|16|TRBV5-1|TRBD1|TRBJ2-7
TGCGCCAGCAGCTTATACGACAGGGCCACCTCCTACGAGCAGTACTTC
CASSLYDRATSYEQYF